The present TCR beta chain was sequenced within a study of T-cell memory formation after mild COVID-19. Study-wide results and limits: Of the contracting clones, CD4+ ones lay mainly in CM and EM, and CD8+ ones in EMRA. Clones shrinking from day 15 to 85 showed even CD4/CD8 mixes; later expanders tilted CD4+. Among clones peaking at day 37 in the second wave, SARS-CoV-2 specificity remained unconfirmed.

Constant-segment-primed 5'RACE gave TCR alpha and TCR beta cDNA libraries with sample barcodes and UMIs. MiXCR was run by TCRdb on the 5' RACE reads, yielding one entry per CDR3 protein. The sample consists of hundreds of thousands of distinct CDR3 sequences, roughly 15% of them appearing once. The CDR3 is 16 amino acids. Trimming cost V 2 bases and J 1 base, with 12 bases left between them. Germline V lookup: CDR1 SEHNR, CDR2 FQNEAQ (reference sequence). This clonotype occurred a few times. What it binds is not known. The V gene is TRBV7-9, the J gene TRBJ1-3; D unresolved. Sequenced sample: PBMCs or a T cell subset sorted from them (not recorded which). This TCR was recovered from a man between 18 and 35 years old who had mild COVID-19 (a few samples of this study predate the infection). Cell type and time point are not known. The CDR3 sequence is CASSLIGLGSGNTIYF. The CDR3 DNA reads TGTGCCAGCAGCTTAATAGGGTTGGGGTCTGGAAACACCATATATTTT.